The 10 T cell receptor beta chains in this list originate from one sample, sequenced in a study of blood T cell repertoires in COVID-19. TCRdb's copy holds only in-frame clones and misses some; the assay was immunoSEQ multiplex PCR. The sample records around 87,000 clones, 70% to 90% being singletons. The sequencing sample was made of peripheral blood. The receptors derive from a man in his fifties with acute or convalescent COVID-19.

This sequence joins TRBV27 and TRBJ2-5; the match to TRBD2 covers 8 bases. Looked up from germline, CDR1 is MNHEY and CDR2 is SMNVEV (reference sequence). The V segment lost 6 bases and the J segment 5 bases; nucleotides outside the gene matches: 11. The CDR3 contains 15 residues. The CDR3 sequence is CASSFGTRGGETQYF. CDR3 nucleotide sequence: TGTGCCAGCAGCTTCGGAACACGCGGGGGGGAGACCCAGTACTTC.

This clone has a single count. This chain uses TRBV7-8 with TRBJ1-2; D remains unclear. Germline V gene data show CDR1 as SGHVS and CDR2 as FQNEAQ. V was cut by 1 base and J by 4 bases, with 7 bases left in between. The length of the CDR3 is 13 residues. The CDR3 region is CASSLGTLYGYTF. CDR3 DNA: TGTGCCAGCAGCTTAGGGACTCTCTATGGCTACACCTTC.

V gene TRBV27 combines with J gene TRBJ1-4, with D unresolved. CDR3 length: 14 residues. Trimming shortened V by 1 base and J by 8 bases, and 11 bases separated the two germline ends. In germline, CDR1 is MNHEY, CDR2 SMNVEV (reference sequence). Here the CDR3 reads CASSLFREEEKLFF. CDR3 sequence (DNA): TGTGCCAGCAGTTTATTTCGAGAGGAGGAAAAACTGTTTTTT.

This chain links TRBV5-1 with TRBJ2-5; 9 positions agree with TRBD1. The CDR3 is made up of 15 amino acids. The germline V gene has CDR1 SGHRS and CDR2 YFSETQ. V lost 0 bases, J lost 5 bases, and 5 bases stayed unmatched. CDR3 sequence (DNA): TGCGCCAGCAGCTTGGGGGACAGGGCCGTGGAGACCCAGTACTTC. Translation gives CASSLGDRAVETQYF. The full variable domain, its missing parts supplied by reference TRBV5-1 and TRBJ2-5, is KAGVTQTPRYLIKTRGQQVTLSCSPISGHRSVSWYQQTPGQGLQFLFEYFSETQRNKGNFPGRFSGRQFSNSRSEMNVSTLELGDSALYLCASSLGDRAVETQYFGPGTRLLVL.

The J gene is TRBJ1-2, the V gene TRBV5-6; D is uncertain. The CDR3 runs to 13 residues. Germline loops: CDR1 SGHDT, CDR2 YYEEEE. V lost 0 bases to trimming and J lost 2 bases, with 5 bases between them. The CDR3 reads CASSLDRNYGYTF. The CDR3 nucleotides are TGTGCCAGCAGCTTGGACCGGAACTATGGCTACACCTTC.

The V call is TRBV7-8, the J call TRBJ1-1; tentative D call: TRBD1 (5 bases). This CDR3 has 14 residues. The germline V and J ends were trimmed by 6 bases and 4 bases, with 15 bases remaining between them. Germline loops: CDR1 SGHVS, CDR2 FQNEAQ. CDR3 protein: CASRQGGFVTEAFF. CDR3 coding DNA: TGTGCCAGCAGGCAGGGAGGGTTTGTCACTGAAGCTTTCTTT.

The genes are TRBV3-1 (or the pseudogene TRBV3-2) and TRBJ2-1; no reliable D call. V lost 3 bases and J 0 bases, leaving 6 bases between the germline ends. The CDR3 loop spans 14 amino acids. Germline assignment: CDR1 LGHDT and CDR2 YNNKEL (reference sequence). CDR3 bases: TGTGCCAGCAGCCATCCGGGCTCCTACAATGAGCAGTTCTTC. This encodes CASSHPGSYNEQFF.

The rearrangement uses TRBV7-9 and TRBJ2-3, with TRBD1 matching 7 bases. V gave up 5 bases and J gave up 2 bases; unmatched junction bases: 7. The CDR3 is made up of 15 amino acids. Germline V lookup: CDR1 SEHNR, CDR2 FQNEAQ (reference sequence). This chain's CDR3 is CASSPDRTTTDTQYF. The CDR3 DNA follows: TGTGCCAGCAGCCCGGACAGGACGACCACAGATACGCAGTATTTT.

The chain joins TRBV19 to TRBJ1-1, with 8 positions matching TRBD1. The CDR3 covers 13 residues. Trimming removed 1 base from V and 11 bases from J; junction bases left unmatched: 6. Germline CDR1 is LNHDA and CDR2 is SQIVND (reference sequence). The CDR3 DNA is TGTGCCAGTAGTATAGGACAGGGGCAAGACGCTTTCTTT. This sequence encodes CASSIGQGQDAFF.

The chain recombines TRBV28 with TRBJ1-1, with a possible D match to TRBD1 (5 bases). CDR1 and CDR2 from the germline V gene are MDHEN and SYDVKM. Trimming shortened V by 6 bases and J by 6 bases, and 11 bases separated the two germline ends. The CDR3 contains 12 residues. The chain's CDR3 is CASRKQGSEAFF. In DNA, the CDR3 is TGTGCCAGCAGGAAGCAGGGATCTGAAGCTTTCTTT.